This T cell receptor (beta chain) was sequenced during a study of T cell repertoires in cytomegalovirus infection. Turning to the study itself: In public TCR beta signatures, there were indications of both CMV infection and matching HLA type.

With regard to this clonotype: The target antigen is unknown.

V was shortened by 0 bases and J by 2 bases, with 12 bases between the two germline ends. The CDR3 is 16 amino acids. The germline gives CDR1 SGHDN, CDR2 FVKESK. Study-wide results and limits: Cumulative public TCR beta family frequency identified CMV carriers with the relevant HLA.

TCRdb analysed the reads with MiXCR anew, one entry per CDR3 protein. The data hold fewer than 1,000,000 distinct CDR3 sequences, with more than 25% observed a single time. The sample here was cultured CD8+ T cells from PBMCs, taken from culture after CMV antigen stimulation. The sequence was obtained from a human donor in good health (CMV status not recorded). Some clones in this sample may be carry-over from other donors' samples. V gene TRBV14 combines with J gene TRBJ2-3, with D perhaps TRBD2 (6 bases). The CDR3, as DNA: TGTGCCAGCAGCCAAGATGGGGGGATGAACACAGATACGCAGTATTTT. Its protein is CASSQDGGMNTDTQYF.